These 2 T cell receptor beta chains originate from one sample sequenced in a study of T-cell reconstitution after alpha-beta-depleted transplantation in children. Unique molecular identifiers were incorporated during preparation of the TCRbeta library. TCRdb recomputed calls from the PCR reads with MiXCR, one row per CDR3 protein. This table holds 80,000 or so distinct CDR3 sequences, roughly 13% found once. Sample: PBMCs, mostly from graft donor cells, taken 180 days after TCRalphabeta/CD19-depleted stem cell transplant. These receptors came from a male patient under 10 years old who had a stem cell transplant for acute lymphoblastic leukemia, so the T cells may come from the graft donor.

This clonotype showed up just a few times. The chain recombines TRBV19 with TRBJ2-3; 7 nucleotides match TRBD2. Trimming cost V 3 bases and J 1 base; bases outside gene matches: 1. This CDR3 region has 14 residues. CDR1 and CDR2 (germline): LNHDA, SQIVND (reference sequence). For the CDR3, the DNA is TGTGCCAGTAGTATGGCGGGGGGCACAGATACGCAGTATTTT. This encodes CASSMAGGTDTQYF.

There are many counts of this clonotype. As DNA, the CDR3 is TGTGCCAGCAGGTCGCCCGGGACAGGGGGCGCGGATACGCAGTATTTT. It codes for CASRSPGTGGADTQYF. The V and J genes are TRBV7-9 and TRBJ2-3, with TRBD1 matching over 12 bases. This CDR3 contains 16 residues. CDR1 SEHNR and CDR2 FQNEAQ come from the germline V gene (reference sequence). V trimming: 6 bases; J trimming: 6 bases; junction bases outside the gene matches: 10.